This T cell receptor (beta chain) was identified in a study of regulatory T cells in long-lasting Graves disease. The study's findings and limits: Among samples with persistent disease, TRBV28, TRBJ1-2 and TRBJ2-5 were favored. More public clonotypes were shared by persistent patients (about 2,700) than by new patients (around 990).

Specified time point: persistent/refractory GD, antithyroid drugs over 5 years with positive TRAb. Researchers made the TCR library from RNA that was extracted from PBMCs. CDR3 size: 15 residues. CDR1 is MNHEY, CDR2 SVGAGI, per germline. The V and J ends lost 2 bases and 0 bases respectively, with 10 bases between them. Sequencing libraries for TCR beta were prepared with iRepertoire HTBI primers and Arm-PCR of CDR3 regions. TCRdb analysed the multiplex PCR reads with MiXCR anew, one entry per CDR3 protein. The sample includes 350,000 to 450,000 distinct CDR3 sequences, less than 30% seen only once; the top ten take under 35%. This clonotype has at least ten counts. The antigen is unknown.

The TCR sequence derives from a woman between 40 and 55 years old with Graves disease. This rearrangement joins TRBV6-5 to TRBJ1-1; tentatively, D is TRBD1 (5 bases). The sample was peripheral blood mononuclear cells (PBMCs), taken when the disease was refractory, from a patient treated with antithyroid drugs. CDR3 coding DNA: TGTGCCAGCAGTTACGATCCAGGGATGAACACTGAAGCTTTCTTT. The encoded protein is CASSYDPGMNTEAFF.